What follows are 29 T cell receptor beta chains derived from one specimen sequenced in a study of CD8 T cells in Susac syndrome. A quantity of roughly 0.5 to 1 ug RNA underwent reverse transcription using random hexamers. MiXCR, run by TCRdb on the immunoSEQ multiplex PCR reads, gives a single entry per CDR3 protein. This table has 250,000 to 300,000 distinct CDR3 sequences, 89% appearing once. The specimen was CD8+ T cells from PBMCs. All receptors derive from a human donor with multiple sclerosis.

The chain couples TRBV7-9 to TRBJ2-1; no reliable D call. The CDR3 is 12 amino acids. Germline V gene sequence: CDR1 SEHNR, CDR2 FQNEAQ (reference sequence). Deletions cut 5 bases from V and 8 bases from J, with 10 bases between. The DNA of the CDR3 is TGTGCCAGCAGCCCCGGTTTTGATGAGCAGTTCTTC. Its protein product is CASSPGFDEQFF.

The chain carries TRBV10-3 and TRBJ2-2; TRBD1 might be the D (6 bases). The germline V and J ends were trimmed by 7 bases and 0 bases, with 15 bases remaining between them. The CDR3 extends over 16 amino acids. In germline, CDR1 is ENHRY, CDR2 SYGVKD. DNA for the CDR3: TGTGCCATCAACTACAGGGAAGTGTCGAACACCGGGGAGCTGTTTTTT. It specifies CAINYREVSNTGELFF.

This clonotype has only one observation. The chain employs TRBV7-2 and TRBJ2-7; D gene uncertain. This CDR3 has 12 residues. Looked up from germline, CDR1 is SGHTA and CDR2 is FQGNSA. Trimming took 1 base from V and 6 from J, leaving 7 bases between them. CDR3 nucleotide sequence: TGTGCCAGCAGCTTAGTACTGACCGAGCAGTACTTC. As protein: CASSLVLTEQYF.

The chain has TRBV25-1 and TRBJ1-2; maybe TRBD1 (5 bases). V was shortened by 3 bases and J by 6 bases, with 20 bases between the two germline ends. Germline V CDR1 and CDR2: MGHDK, SYGVNS. This CDR3 spans 16 amino acids. The CDR3 loop reads CASSEQSAVRVNGYTF. For the CDR3, the DNA is TGTGCCAGCAGTGAGCAGTCCGCTGTCAGGGTAAATGGCTACACCTTC.

The chain uses TRBV12-3 or TRBV12-4 and TRBJ2-3; 13 positions agree with TRBD2. There are 18 residues in the CDR3. The V segment lost 6 bases and the J segment 0 bases; nucleotides outside the gene matches: 9. The CDR3 nucleotides read TGTGCCAGCAGACAAACTAGCGGGAGGGCCTTCAGCACAGATACGCAGTATTTT. Encoded protein: CASRQTSGRAFSTDTQYF.

This clonotype appeared a few times. The chain uses TRBV7-2 and TRBJ2-7; the D is unclear. The CDR3 has 13 residues. Trimming shortened V by 0 bases and J by 5 bases, and 8 bases separated the two germline ends. CDR1 is SGHTA, CDR2 FQGNSA, per germline. The CDR3 region is CASSLAKGHEQYF. As DNA, the CDR3 is TGTGCCAGCAGCTTAGCAAAGGGCCACGAGCAGTACTTC.

This chain uses TRBV4-1 with TRBJ2-5, with no clear D. Germline V gives CDR1 MGHRA, CDR2 YSYEKL. V was trimmed by 2 bases and J by 5 bases, leaving 15 bases between them. The length of the CDR3 is 15 residues. CDR3 sequence: CASSQSDTSWETQYF. The CDR3 DNA sequence: TGCGCCAGCAGCCAATCGGATACGTCTTGGGAGACCCAGTACTTC.

This clonotype has just one count. The rearrangement joins TRBV27 to TRBJ2-1; TRBD1 matches 10 bases. The CDR3 totals 15 residues. The V segment lost 2 bases and the J segment 8 bases; nucleotides outside the gene matches: 6. Germline V gene sequence: CDR1 MNHEY, CDR2 SMNVEV (reference sequence). The CDR3 DNA reads TGTGCCAGCAGTTTAATTGTGACAGGGGGCCATGAGCAGTTCTTC. Residues: CASSLIVTGGHEQFF.

The chain uses TRBV12-3 or TRBV12-4 and TRBJ1-5; no firm D call. Trimming removed 6 bases from V and 2 bases from J, with 14 bases in between. The CDR3 has 15 residues. This chain's CDR3 is CASSKTAGGNQPQHF. The CDR3 bases are TGTGCCAGCAGCAAGACGGCCGGTGGCAATCAGCCCCAGCATTTT.

CDR3 residues: CATVQVGTDTQYF. DNA of the CDR3: TGTGCCACCGTACAGGTAGGCACAGATACGCAGTATTTT. This chain links TRBV19 with TRBJ2-3; TRBD1 is a possible D gene (5 bases). Per germline, CDR1 LNHDA and CDR2 SQIVND (reference sequence). Deletions cut 10 bases from V and 1 base from J, with 12 bases between. CDR3 length equals 13 residues.

This chain uses TRBV20-1 with TRBJ2-7; a possible D gene is TRBD1 (6 bases). Germline CDR1 is DFQATT and CDR2 is SNEGSKA (reference sequence). V was shortened by 5 bases and J by 6 bases, with 23 bases between the two germline ends. There are 15 residues in the CDR3. CDR3 amino acids: CSAPRPNRDLPEQYF. The CDR3 DNA is TGCAGTGCTCCGCGACCCAACAGGGACCTGCCCGAGCAGTACTTC.

The rearrangement joins TRBV6-5 to TRBJ2-1, with a tentative D call TRBD2 (7 bases). CDR3 length: 11 amino acids. Germline lookup yields CDR1 MNHEY and CDR2 SVGAGI. V dropped 10 bases and J dropped 14 bases, with 18 bases sitting between them. As DNA, the CDR3 is TGTGCCACCTCAAGGGGGGGCGTGGAGTTCTTC. Residues: CATSRGGVEFF.

In its sample, this clonotype was seen once. The genes are TRBV29-1 and TRBJ2-7; D gene ambiguous. V dropped 5 bases and J dropped 5 bases, with 10 bases sitting between them. Germline V gives CDR1 SQVTM, CDR2 ANQGSEA. The CDR3 totals 11 residues. Here the CDR3 reads CSVTAFDEQYF. The CDR3 DNA follows: TGCAGCGTTACCGCTTTTGACGAGCAGTACTTC.

The V and J genes are TRBV12-3 or TRBV12-4 and TRBJ2-2; D remains ambiguous. CDR3 length: 17 amino acids. V was cut by 2 bases and J by 2 bases, with 15 bases left in between. For the CDR3, the DNA is TGTGCCAGCAGTTTACTTTCAGGCCAAGCTAACACCGGGGAGCTGTTTTTT. Translating it yields CASSLLSGQANTGELFF.

CDR3 loop: CSARDGGGSSYEQYF. Here the CDR3 DNA reads TGCAGTGCTAGAGATGGGGGGGGGAGCTCCTACGAGCAGTACTTC. The rearrangement joins TRBV20-1 to TRBJ2-7; 7 bases align to TRBD2. CDR1 is DFQATT and CDR2 is SNEGSKA in the germline V gene (reference sequence). This CDR3 has 15 residues. The V and J ends lost 0 bases and 0 bases, in that order; junction bases with no gene match: 5.

V usage is TRBV10-3 and J usage is TRBJ1-5, with 11 bases aligning to TRBD1. V was pared by 0 bases and J by 6 bases, with 1 base of the junction left unmatched. The CDR3 consists of 15 residues. Germline lookup yields CDR1 ENHRY and CDR2 SYGVKD. CDR3 in amino acids: CAISESGTGGQPQHF. The CDR3 DNA reads TGTGCCATCAGTGAGTCGGGGACAGGGGGTCAGCCCCAGCATTTT.

This chain connects TRBV7-9 to TRBJ2-1, with D tentatively TRBD2 (6 bases). V was trimmed by 1 base and J by 5 bases, leaving 15 bases between them. The CDR3 contains 16 residues. Germline CDR1 and CDR2: SEHNR and FQNEAQ (reference sequence). The CDR3: CASSLEGGSAHNEQFF. CDR3 DNA sequence: TGTGCCAGCAGCTTAGAAGGAGGGTCGGCCCACAATGAGCAGTTCTTC.

The chain combines TRBV28 with TRBJ1-1; 7 positions match TRBD1. CDR1 is MDHEN and CDR2 is SYDVKM in the germline V gene. There are 15 residues in the CDR3. Germline trimming cut 6 bases from V and 0 bases from J; bases unmatched to any gene: 7. This CDR3 reads CASSPGDSLNTEAFF. In DNA form, the CDR3 reads TGTGCCAGCAGCCCAGGGGACAGCTTGAACACTGAAGCTTTCTTT.

For the CDR3, the DNA is TGCGCCAGCAGCCAAGATCGGGATTCCTACGAGCAGTACTTC. This gives the protein CASSQDRDSYEQYF. The gene calls are TRBV4-1 and TRBJ2-7, with D perhaps TRBD2 (5 bases). Per germline, CDR1 MGHRA and CDR2 YSYEKL. This CDR3 spans 14 amino acids. Trimming removed 0 bases at V and 1 base at J, with 7 bases between.

In this sample, this clonotype turned up once. The V gene is TRBV7-9, the J gene TRBJ1-2, with no clear D. V was trimmed by 4 bases and J by 3 bases, leaving 15 bases between them. This CDR3 region has 15 residues. Looked up from germline, CDR1 is SEHNR and CDR2 is FQNEAQ (reference sequence). For the CDR3, the DNA is TGTGCCAGCAGCTCCGTTGCGGGTGTAGACTATGGCTACACCTTC. Translating gives CASSSVAGVDYGYTF.

The chain couples TRBV24-1 to TRBJ2-3; tentatively, D is TRBD2 (5 bases). Trimming removed 1 base from V and 2 bases from J, with 9 bases in between. The CDR3 contains 15 residues. The germline V gene has CDR1 KGHDR and CDR2 SFDVKD. In nucleotides, the CDR3 is TGTGCCACCAGTGATTTCTCGGGGTACACAGATACGCAGTATTTT. It encodes CATSDFSGYTDTQYF.

This clonotype occurred once. V usage is TRBV12-3 or TRBV12-4 and J usage is TRBJ2-7; possibly TRBD1 for D (5 bases). The CDR3 spans 13 residues. The germline V and J ends were trimmed by 5 bases and 2 bases, with 10 bases remaining between them. The CDR3 protein is CASSDSGAYEQYF. DNA for the CDR3: TGTGCCAGCAGTGACAGTGGGGCCTACGAGCAGTACTTC.

The CDR3 loop is CASSYSQTYEQYF. The CDR3 bases are TGTGCCAGCAGTTACTCGCAGACCTACGAGCAGTACTTC. This chain connects TRBV6-2 or TRBV6-3 to TRBJ2-7, with D unclear. Trimming left V 0 bases short and J 2 bases short, with 5 bases between. Germline assignment: CDR1 MNHEY and CDR2 SVGEGT. The length of the CDR3 is 13 residues.

The chain recombines TRBV4-2 with TRBJ2-2; D tentatively fits TRBD1 or TRBD2 (5 bases each). In germline, CDR1 is LGHNA, CDR2 YNFKEQ. Trimming shortened V by 4 bases and J by 0 bases, and 21 bases separated the two germline ends. The length of the CDR3 is 19 residues. CDR3 protein: CASSLVWTGPTPNTGELFF. CDR3 nucleotide sequence: TGTGCCAGCAGCCTGGTATGGACGGGACCAACCCCGAACACCGGGGAGCTGTTTTTT.

CDR3 sequence reads: CASSQGTGSFNEQFF. The CDR3 DNA reads TGCGCCAGCAGCCAAGGGACAGGTAGTTTCAATGAGCAGTTCTTC. The chain joins TRBV4-3 to TRBJ2-1, with 7 bases matching TRBD1. In germline, CDR1 is LGHNA, CDR2 YSLEER. Germline trimming cut 1 base from V and 6 bases from J; bases unmatched to any gene: 6. The CDR3 extends over 15 amino acids.

There are a few counts of this clonotype. The gene calls are TRBV19 and TRBJ1-5, with 9 nucleotides matching TRBD1. Germline V lookup: CDR1 LNHDA, CDR2 SQIVND (reference sequence). This CDR3 comprises 17 residues. Losses at the gene ends were 3 bases for V and 7 bases for J; bases not matched to a gene: 13. In DNA, the CDR3 is TGTGCCAGTAGTATGTTTACGGGACAGGGCGCTCAACAGCCCCAGCATTTT. It yields the protein CASSMFTGQGAQQPQHF.

The chain links TRBV28 to TRBJ1-6, with 10 bases lining up with TRBD1. This CDR3 contains 19 residues. Trimming took 2 bases from V and 8 from J; bases not matched to a gene: 15. Germline CDR1 reads MDHEN; CDR2 reads SYDVKM. Written as DNA, the CDR3 is TGTGCCAGCAGTTTAGATCTGCCCTCCGGGACAGGGGTTGATTCACCCCTCCACTTT. Its translation: CASSLDLPSGTGVDSPLHF.

V gene TRBV7-6 combines with J gene TRBJ1-2; 8 positions agree with TRBD1. The germline V gene has CDR1 SGHVS and CDR2 FNYEAQ. The CDR3 covers 14 residues. V lost 5 bases and J lost 4; bases outside the gene matches: 6. The CDR3 loop is CASSMKGTGYGYTF. Here the CDR3 DNA reads TGTGCCAGCAGCATGAAAGGGACAGGCTATGGCTACACCTTC.

The gene calls are TRBV4-3 and TRBJ2-7, with D possibly TRBD2 on 6 matching bases. V was trimmed by 0 bases and J by 4 bases, leaving 19 bases between them. Germline CDR1 and CDR2: LGHNA and YSLEER. There are 17 residues in the CDR3. CDR3 sequence: CASSQDGFSQAGYEQYF. CDR3 nucleotides: TGCGCCAGCAGCCAAGATGGGTTTTCGCAGGCGGGGTACGAGCAGTACTTC.